A single sample is the source of the 15 T cell receptor beta chains below, sequenced in a study of cytomegalovirus exposure and HLA in healthy donors. Sequenced by immunoSEQ multiplex PCR; TCRdb stores in-frame clones only, minus some. The sample lists about 120,000 clones; about 83% were seen once. Sample: PBMCs. The receptors originated from a man aged 18 to 30 in good health and CMV-seronegative.

This clone was seen a few times. The chain joins TRBV6-1 to TRBJ2-6; no firm D call. CDR1 MNHNS and CDR2 SASEGT come from the germline V gene. Trimming pared 4 bases from V and 0 bases from J, leaving 4 bases between. There are 14 residues in the CDR3. The CDR3 region is CASSGHSGANVLTF. CDR3 nucleotide sequence: TGTGCCAGCAGTGGACACTCTGGGGCCAACGTCCTGACTTTC.

This sequence joins TRBV2 and TRBJ2-3; 10 bases are a match to TRBD2. V shed 2 bases, J shed 5 bases, and the junction held 1 base outside the gene matches. Germline values: CDR1 SNHLY, CDR2 FYNNEI. The CDR3 covers 14 residues. DNA of the CDR3: TGTGCCAGCAGTGAACTAGCGGGAGTAGATACGCAGTATTTT. Translated, it gives CASSELAGVDTQYF.

This chain joins TRBV12-5 and TRBJ2-7; 11 bases line up with TRBD2. Trimming cost V 0 bases and J 3 bases; bases outside gene matches: 10. CDR1 and CDR2 from the germline V gene are LGHNT and FRNRAP. The CDR3 has 18 residues. The CDR3 DNA is TGTGCTAGTGGTTTGGTTTTAGGGATCGGGACTAGCGGCTACGAGCAGTACTTC. This sequence encodes CASGLVLGIGTSGYEQYF. Looking up the rest from reference TRBV12-5 and TRBJ2-7 gives the full variable domain: DARVTQTPRHKVTEMGQEVTMRCQPILGHNTVFWYRQTMMQGLELLAYFRNRAPLDDSGMPKDRFSAEMPDATLATLKIQPSEPRDSAVYFCASGLVLGIGTSGYEQYFGPGTRLTVT.

The chain links TRBV19 to TRBJ2-1; perhaps TRBD1 as D (7 bases). The germline V gene encodes CDR1 LNHDA and CDR2 SQIVND (reference sequence). This CDR3 contains 15 residues. Trimming cost V 8 bases and J 7 bases, with 21 bases left between them. The DNA of the CDR3 is TGTGCCAGTGGCGGGACAGCCACTCCCAATAATGAGCAGTTCTTC. Translated: CASGGTATPNNEQFF.

This clone was recorded at least ten times. V is TRBV7-9 and J is TRBJ1-2, with D maybe TRBD1 (6 bases). CDR1 is SEHNR and CDR2 is FQNEAQ in the germline V gene (reference sequence). The CDR3 extends over 14 amino acids. Trimming shortened V by 1 base and J by 7 bases, and 13 bases separated the two germline ends. DNA for the CDR3: TGTGCCAGCAGCTTAGACGGGACCAGGGGTGGCTACACCTTC. Amino acid sequence: CASSLDGTRGGYTF.

The V and J genes are TRBV12-5 and TRBJ2-1, with D perhaps matching TRBD2 (5 bases). The CDR3 runs to 15 residues. The germline V gene has CDR1 LGHNT and CDR2 FRNRAP. V shed 6 bases and J shed 6 bases, with 18 bases lying between them. Here the CDR3 DNA reads TGTGCTAGTGGCAGATCCCGAGCGGCGGGCAATGAGCAGTTCTTC. Translating gives CASGRSRAAGNEQFF.

The genes are TRBV27 and TRBJ2-3; D remains unclear. Trimming took off 0 bases at V and 6 bases at J, with 13 bases between the two ends. In germline, CDR1 is MNHEY, CDR2 SMNVEV (reference sequence). CDR3 length: 15 amino acids. Written as DNA, the CDR3 is TGTGCCAGCAGTTTATCCTCCATCGGGTCCGATACGCAGTATTTT. Residues: CASSLSSIGSDTQYF.

The rearrangement uses TRBV5-1 and TRBJ2-5; D ambiguous. V dropped 0 bases and J dropped 5 bases, with 8 bases sitting between them. Per the germline V gene, CDR1 is SGHRS and CDR2 is YFSETQ. The CDR3 is made up of 13 amino acids. CDR3 bases: TGCGCCAGCAGCTTGGGACCGCGGGAGACCCAGTACTTC. Its translation: CASSLGPRETQYF.

The chain recombines TRBV5-1 with TRBJ2-7; 11 bases map to TRBD2. Germline V gene data show CDR1 as SGHRS and CDR2 as YFSETQ. Trimming cost V 4 bases and J 5 bases; bases outside gene matches: 8. The CDR3 runs 15 residues. The DNA for the CDR3 is TGCGCCAGCAGCCCTACTAGCGGGAGTTTTCACGAGCAGTACTTC. Translation: CASSPTSGSFHEQYF.

V is TRBV10-3 and J is TRBJ2-2; TRBD1 aligns across 9 bases. J lost 0 bases, V lost 6 bases, and 5 bases had no gene match. Germline V lookup: CDR1 ENHRY, CDR2 SYGVKD. This CDR3 contains 16 residues. In DNA form, the CDR3 reads TGTGCCATCAGAGACAACAGGGGGCCGAACACCGGGGAGCTGTTTTTT. It encodes CAIRDNRGPNTGELFF.

This clone was observed a single time. The chain is built from TRBV19 and TRBJ2-1, with 10 bases lining up with TRBD2. CDR1 and CDR2 from the germline V gene are LNHDA and SQIVND (reference sequence). The J segment lost 8 bases and the V segment lost 10 bases, leaving 14 bases of the junction unmatched. The CDR3 sequence is 15 residues long. In DNA form, the CDR3 reads TGTGCCACGGCCGTTCTAGCGGGAGCGGGAGATGAGCAGTTCTTC. It is translated as CATAVLAGAGDEQFF.

The V and J genes are TRBV10-2 and TRBJ2-3, with 8 bases fitting TRBD1. Germline-derived CDR1 and CDR2 are WSHSY and SAAADI. The J segment lost 4 bases and the V segment lost 6 bases, leaving 6 bases of the junction unmatched. The CDR3 runs to 14 residues. CDR3 in amino acids: CASSGTGFSDTQYF. The CDR3 DNA reads TGCGCCAGCAGCGGGACAGGCTTCTCAGATACGCAGTATTTT.

This clone was picked up a small number of times. The chain links TRBV19 to TRBJ1-5; D call uncertain. Germline assignment: CDR1 LNHDA and CDR2 SQIVND (reference sequence). Trimming took off 2 bases at V and 2 bases at J, with 13 bases between the two ends. The CDR3 consists of 16 residues. This CDR3 is CASSIPTGVGNQPQHF. The CDR3 nucleotides are TGTGCCAGTAGTATACCCACGGGTGTGGGCAATCAGCCCCAGCATTTT.

The chain joins TRBV27 to TRBJ1-1, with D perhaps matching TRBD1 (5 bases). Germline values: CDR1 MNHEY, CDR2 SMNVEV (reference sequence). The ends were cut back, 3 bases at V and 1 base at J, with 6 bases in the middle. There are 13 residues in the CDR3. The CDR3 here is CASSLQGNTEAFF. CDR3 nucleotide sequence: TGTGCCAGCAGTTTGCAGGGGAACACTGAAGCTTTCTTT.

The chain recombines TRBV15 with TRBJ1-1, with a weak D call TRBD1 (5 bases). Germline V lookup: CDR1 LNHNV, CDR2 YYDKDF (reference sequence). The length of the CDR3 is 13 residues. V lost 2 bases and J 3 bases, leaving 7 bases between the germline ends. The CDR3 spells CATSRTGDTEAFF. In DNA, the CDR3 is TGTGCCACCAGCAGAACAGGAGACACTGAAGCTTTCTTT.